This T cell receptor (beta chain) emerged from a study of PD-1 blockade in classical Hodgkin lymphoma (dated by TCRdb to the early 2020s). About the study as a whole: Nivolumab dosing was 3 mg/kg intravenously every 2 weeks, continuing until either disease progression or unacceptable toxicity. A peripheral blood immune signature of response to PD-1 blockade in classical Hodgkin lymphoma was defined using TCR beta sequencing and CyTOF.

Turning to this clone: This receptor's antigen is unknown. No base quality information exists; no much larger clone differs at one position.

Read against the paper, the sample's time point label means: cycle 4 day 1 (C4D1), after more than 5 weeks of nivolumab. Relapse after autologous stem cell transplantation had occurred in all trial patients, and cohorts A, B and C were distinguished by prior brentuximab vedotin exposure. A total of 56 patients with relapsed/refractory classical Hodgkin lymphoma made up the trial cohort, and each patient's best overall response was complete response, partial response or progressive disease. In the multi-cohort phase II CheckMate 205 trial, trial patients received single-agent nivolumab. An independent review committee assessed best overall response by applying the 2007 International Working Group response criteria. Trial PBMCs were collected immediately before nivolumab initiation (C1D1) and during therapy at cycle 2 day 1 and cycle 4 day 1. After peripheral blood was drawn into 8 mL Vacutainer Cell Preparation Tubes, PBMCs were isolated by centrifugation and then cryopreserved.

The Qiagen DNeasy kit was used to extract genomic DNA both from unsorted PBMCs and from the negatively selected CD4+ and CD8+ fractions. Amplification of TCR beta CDR3 regions was done by immunoSEQ multiplex PCR with primers that anneal to V and J segments. A synthetic immune receptor repertoire was used to minimize amplification bias, and remaining bias was computationally removed after sequencing. The study's own analysis went as follows. Custom Python scripts were used to quantify repertoire diversity as the Shannon entropy index. Unsorted, CD4+ and CD8+ repertoires were analyzed separately, except for combined analyses in which CD4+ and CD8+ sequences were merged in silico. Clonal expansion was defined as a frequency increase of at least 2-fold after treatment compared with C1D1, and clones undetected at baseline were assigned a pseudocount of 0.5. Singleton clones were defined as clones with 0 or 1 copy at C1D1, and non-singleton clones were defined as clones with 2 or more copies. By matching protein sequences in sorted samples from the same patient, clones expanded in unsorted samples were annotated as CD4+, CD8+ or unknown. Wilcoxon tests on paired samples were used to test changes in diversity from C1D1 to C4D1. TCRdb provides this immuneACCESS table in a form limited to in-frame rearrangements. Some clones are lacking; in checked studies, under half of them reflect an unresolved V gene, and why the rest are absent is not known. Clone size and the V and J calls come from that table; the DNA yielded D and trimming. Here the sample has roughly 64,000 clones; around 90% occur a single time. The ten largest clones take up 6.5% to 9.5% of the sample.

CDR1 and CDR2, per the germline V gene, are WSHSY and SAAADI. V is clipped by 6 bases and J by 0 bases, and the sequence between their germline boundaries is 15 bases long. The CDR3 runs 16 residues from the cysteine to the phenylalanine. The read is trimmed to its CDR3 DNA, 48 bases read in frame from base 1. Overall study results and their limits: Baseline TCR diversity was reported to be lower in newly diagnosed patients than in healthy donors, and even lower in relapsed/refractory patients. Baseline diversity similar to that of newly diagnosed patients was observed in trial patients achieving complete response, whereas significantly lower diversity was observed in partial responders and progressors. By C4D1, a significant rise was seen in CD4+ TCR diversity but not in CD8+ TCR diversity (p=0.0027 vs p=0.16), and the rise was most apparent among complete responders (p=0.02). Patients starting nivolumab less than 1 year after ASCT had lower diversity and were excluded from later analyses to avoid confounding by immune reconstitution. The study was restricted to a single clinical trial cohort, and the causes of repertoire differences, possibly disease activity or prior therapy, were left undefined.

This sequence originates from a human donor with classical Hodgkin lymphoma. Specimen: peripheral blood mononuclear cells (PBMCs), collected before the fourth cycle of nivolumab. In this chain, TRBV10-2 is recombined with TRBJ2-1; the D gene is possibly TRBD1 or TRBD2, with 5 bases matching each. The nucleotides read TGCGCCAGCAGGGAAGTGTGGGGGAGCTCCTACAATGAGCAGTTCTTC. This translates into CASREVWGSSYNEQFF.